This TCR beta chain was obtained from a study of T-cell reconstitution after alpha-beta-depleted transplantation in children. Using unique molecular identifiers, the investigators prepared the TCRbeta library. MiXCR, run by TCRdb on the PCR reads, gives a single entry per CDR3 protein. The sample gives around 90,000 distinct CDR3 sequences, around 15% of which show up once; around 19% is in the top ten. The sample here was PBMCs, mostly from graft donor cells, taken 180 days after TCRalphabeta/CD19-depleted stem cell transplant. The sequence was obtained from a male patient aged 2 to 10 who had a stem cell transplant for acute lymphoblastic leukemia, so the T cells may come from the graft donor.

CDR3 region: CSAQGGDGYTF. Written as DNA, the CDR3 is TGCAGCGCTCAGGGGGGCGATGGCTACACCTTC. The V and J genes are TRBV29-1 and TRBJ1-2, with 7 bases aligning to TRBD1. From germline, CDR1 is SQVTM and CDR2 ANQGSEA. The CDR3 covers 11 residues. After removal of 7 bases from V and 6 bases from J, the junction contained 5 bases not matched to a gene.